This T cell receptor beta chain was identified during a study of T cells in narcolepsy. Libraries were prepared by immunoSEQ multiplex PCR; TCRdb keeps only in-frame clonotypes and omits some of them. The profile shows about 34,000 clones, roughly 80% of them singletons. General study points: Healthy controls reportedly lacked the autoreactive clonotypes serially found in patients' blood. Autoreactive clone sequences were missing from some blood memory CD4+ repertoires.

The germline gives CDR1 MNHNS, CDR2 SASEGT. The junction had 10 bases not matched to a gene; V was cut back by 10 bases and J by 1 base. The CDR3 sequence is 15 residues long. In this sample, this clone turned up a few times. Its specificity is not known. The material sequenced was CD45RA- memory CD4+ T cells from PBMCs. J is TRBJ1-5 and V is TRBV6-1; 7 bases match TRBD1. This sequence was found in a human donor with narcolepsy. CDR3 bases: TGTGCCACCGCTGCCCAGACAGGGAGCAATCAGCCCCAGCATTTT. This encodes CATAAQTGSNQPQHF.